One sample yielded the 30 T cell receptor beta chains listed below, sequenced in a study of T cells after yellow fever vaccination. In TCRdb, the 5' RACE reads were re-called with MiXCR into one record per CDR3 protein. The sample records around 600,000 distinct CDR3 sequences, 9% to 15% being singletons. This sample comprised PBMCs, obtained on the day of the yellow fever booster vaccination. The receptors were gathered from a man younger than 45 who received the YFV17D yellow fever vaccine.

The chain uses TRBV5-6 and TRBJ1-2; D not resolved. The germline V and J ends were trimmed by 2 bases and 7 bases, with 12 bases remaining between them. Per germline, CDR1 SGHDT and CDR2 YYEEEE. This CDR3 is built from 13 residues. The CDR3 coding sequence is TGTGCCAGCAGCTTTTCCTCCGTACGTGGCTACACCTTC. The encoded protein is CASSFSSVRGYTF.

The rearrangement joins TRBV2 to TRBJ2-7; D unresolved. Trimming removed 4 bases from V and 5 bases from J, with 6 bases in between. This CDR3 has 11 amino acids. Per the germline V gene, CDR1 is SNHLY and CDR2 is FYNNEI. This CDR3 reads CASSGLHEQYF. The CDR3, as DNA: TGTGCCAGCAGTGGGCTGCACGAGCAGTACTTC.

This chain links TRBV7-9 with TRBJ2-3; D ambiguous. This CDR3 region has 15 residues. Germline CDR1 SEHNR, CDR2 FQNEAQ (reference sequence). Trimming removed 2 bases at V and 6 bases at J, with 15 bases between. In nucleotides, the CDR3 is TGTGCCAGCAGCTTAAGGACGGCCAAGAGGGATACGCAGTATTTT. Its translation: CASSLRTAKRDTQYF.

In this sample, this clonotype turned up a few times. The chain joins TRBV6-1 to TRBJ1-4, with D uncertain. This CDR3 region has 14 residues. Between the trimmed V and J ends, which lost 7 bases and 6 bases, there was a span of 15 bases. In germline, CDR1 is MNHNS, CDR2 SASEGT. CDR3 in DNA: TGTGCCAGCAAAAAGCGGTCATCTGATGAAAAACTGTTTTTT. Its translation: CASKKRSSDEKLFF.

This clonotype was seen only a few times. The rearrangement links TRBV6-1 to TRBJ1-3; TRBD1 agrees at 7 bases. This CDR3 contains 15 residues. The germline V gene has CDR1 MNHNS and CDR2 SASEGT. Trimming at V came to 6 bases and at J to 0 bases, leaving 5 bases not matched to a gene. This chain's CDR3 is CASRRDSYSGNTIYF. The DNA for the CDR3 is TGTGCCAGCAGAAGGGACAGCTACTCTGGAAACACCATATATTTT.

This clonotype was observed a few times. The CDR3 region is CASSQDGRADTQYF. The CDR3 DNA sequence: TGCGCCAGCAGCCAGGACGGTCGGGCAGATACGCAGTATTTT. The chain has TRBV4-3 and TRBJ2-3; D remains ambiguous. The CDR3 has 14 amino acids. The V gene's germline CDR1 is LGHNA and CDR2 YSLEER. V was clipped by 3 bases and J by 4 bases, with 11 bases between them.

This clonotype appeared many times. The CDR3 loop is CASSLGTGEQYF. CDR3 sequence (DNA): TGTGCCAGCAGTTTGGGGACAGGCGAGCAGTACTTC. The chain uses TRBV27 and TRBJ2-7; TRBD1 agrees at 8 bases. V trimming: 3 bases; J trimming: 6 bases; junction bases outside the gene matches: 1. The germline CDR1 and CDR2 sequences are MNHEY and SMNVEV (reference sequence). The CDR3 is 12 amino acids.

CDR3: CATSDGGVETQYF. In nucleotides, the CDR3 is TGTGCCACCAGTGATGGGGGTGTCGAGACCCAGTACTTC. V and J are TRBV24-1 and TRBJ2-5, with D possibly being TRBD1 or TRBD2 (5 bases each). The germline V gene has CDR1 KGHDR and CDR2 SFDVKD. Trimming removed 3 bases from V and 5 bases from J, with 9 bases in between. This CDR3 is built from 13 residues.

This clonotype has just a few counts. V usage is TRBV12-3 or TRBV12-4 and J usage is TRBJ2-1; 8 positions match TRBD2. The V and J ends lost 6 bases and 5 bases, in that order; junction bases with no gene match: 6. The CDR3 sequence is 14 residues long. The CDR3 here is CASSQMGLDNEQFF. Here the CDR3 DNA reads TGTGCCAGCAGCCAAATGGGACTAGACAATGAGCAGTTCTTC.

This clonotype was detected only a few times. The rearrangement joins TRBV20-1 to TRBJ2-2, with 10 bases identical to TRBD2. Germline V gene lookup returns CDR1 DFQATT and CDR2 SNEGSKA (reference sequence). V gave up 2 bases and J gave up 8 bases; unmatched junction bases: 8. The CDR3 runs 15 residues. This CDR3 reads CSARSEREGAGELFF. The CDR3 DNA is TGCAGTGCTAGAAGCGAGCGGGAGGGAGCAGGGGAGCTGTTTTTT.

This chain uses TRBV14 with TRBJ2-5; the match to TRBD1 covers 7 bases. Trimming cost V 2 bases and J 10 bases; bases outside gene matches: 1. Germline V lookup: CDR1 SGHDN, CDR2 FVKESK. The CDR3 is 11 residues long. The CDR3 DNA is TGTGCCAGCAGCCAAAACAGGGGCCAGTACTTC. Residues: CASSQNRGQYF.

This clonotype occurred many times. The chain has TRBV24-1 and TRBJ1-1; D remains ambiguous. Germline loops: CDR1 KGHDR, CDR2 SFDVKD. With 6 bases removed from V and 6 bases from J, the gap between germline ends came to 7 bases. The CDR3 extends over 11 amino acids. The CDR3: CATSYQAEAFF. As DNA, the CDR3 is TGTGCCACCAGTTATCAGGCTGAAGCTTTCTTT.

The gene calls are TRBV5-4 and TRBJ1-6; D might be TRBD1 (6 bases). Trimming pared 5 bases from V and 0 bases from J, leaving 12 bases between. Germline CDR1 SGHNT, CDR2 YYREEE (reference sequence). This CDR3 contains 16 residues. The CDR3 DNA reads as TGTGCCAGCAGTACAGGGCGTTCCTCCTATAATTCACCCCTCCACTTT. Translation gives CASSTGRSSYNSPLHF.

V usage is TRBV20-1 and J usage is TRBJ1-5, with D possibly TRBD1 on 5 matching bases. Germline values: CDR1 DFQATT, CDR2 SNEGSKA (reference sequence). V was pared by 4 bases and J by 5 bases, with 12 bases between. CDR3 size: 13 residues. In DNA, the CDR3 is TGCAGTGCTACCCTGGGGGGGGATCAGCCCCAGCATTTT. This translates into CSATLGGDQPQHF.

This clonotype was observed a handful of times. The rearrangement uses TRBV7-2 and TRBJ2-1, with a weak D call TRBD2 (6 bases). Germline V gene data show CDR1 as SGHTA and CDR2 as FQGNSA. This CDR3 is built from 16 residues. Trimming removed 5 bases at V and 9 bases at J, with 23 bases between. For the CDR3, the DNA is TGTGCCAGCAGCCTCAGTCCCGGGACTCCGGATGGTGAGCAGTTCTTC. This codes for CASSLSPGTPDGEQFF.

This chain connects TRBV6-1 to TRBJ1-2; no definite D call. The CDR3 consists of 16 residues. Trimming took off 7 bases at V and 5 bases at J, with 23 bases between the two ends. Germline CDR1 MNHNS, CDR2 SASEGT. The CDR3 nucleotides read TGTGCCAGCATGCCACGGCCTAATACGGTCGGATATGGCTACACCTTC. It encodes CASMPRPNTVGYGYTF.

J is TRBJ2-3 and V is TRBV4-3; D unclear. The CDR3 is 14 amino acids. CDR1 LGHNA and CDR2 YSLEER come from the germline V gene. Trimming took 6 bases from V and 5 from J, leaving 15 bases between them. CDR3 in DNA: TGCGCCAGCAGGGAAACAAGAGGAAGAGATACGCAGTATTTT. It encodes CASRETRGRDTQYF.

This clonotype was counted between two and nine times. The V call is TRBV29-1, the J call TRBJ2-3, with TRBD1 matching over 11 bases. Per germline, CDR1 SQVTM and CDR2 ANQGSEA. The CDR3 runs 16 residues. J was trimmed by 8 bases and V by 0 bases; bases with no gene match: 10. The CDR3 DNA sequence: TGCAGCGTTGAAGAGGGACAGGGGGTCCGTAGGGGTACGCAGTATTTT. This sequence encodes CSVEEGQGVRRGTQYF.

Only a few counts were recorded for this clonotype. The rearrangement links TRBV11-2 to TRBJ2-1; TRBD2 aligns across 9 bases. The CDR3 has 19 residues. With V trimmed by 5 bases and J by 0 bases, 14 bases remained unmatched. Germline assignment: CDR1 SGHAT and CDR2 FQNNGV. CDR3: CASSPGVSGRPSSYNEQFF. Here the CDR3 DNA reads TGTGCCAGCAGCCCGGGGGTTAGCGGGAGACCGAGCTCCTACAATGAGCAGTTCTTC.

This clonotype was picked up a small number of times. This sequence joins TRBV23-1 and TRBJ2-5; possible D gene TRBD2, 5 bases. TRBV23-1 is placed among ORFs of uncertain function. With 6 bases removed from V and 1 base from J, the gap between germline ends came to 15 bases. CDR3 length: 15 residues. CDR3 residues: CASSPRDLPQETQYF. CDR3 in DNA: TGCGCCAGCAGCCCCCGGGATTTACCCCAAGAGACCCAGTACTTC.

In this sample, this clonotype turned up a few times. This chain links TRBV10-2 with TRBJ2-1; D is unclear. V was cut by 0 bases and J by 12 bases, with 12 bases left in between. This CDR3 contains 13 residues. Germline V CDR1 and CDR2: WSHSY, SAAADI. CDR3 protein: CASSESRSGAQFF. CDR3 DNA: TGCGCCAGCAGTGAGTCTAGGTCCGGTGCGCAGTTCTTC.

Only a few counts were recorded for this clonotype. The rearrangement uses TRBV7-9 and TRBJ2-2; tentative D call: TRBD2 (5 bases). V was trimmed by 3 bases and J by 7 bases, leaving 12 bases between them. There are 14 residues in the CDR3. The germline V gene has CDR1 SEHNR and CDR2 FQNEAQ (reference sequence). The CDR3 DNA reads as TGTGCCAGCAGCTTCGGAGGAGCTAACGGGGAGCTGTTTTTT. As protein: CASSFGGANGELFF.

The gene calls are TRBV5-1 and TRBJ2-6; D remains unclear. Trimming removed 0 bases at V and 0 bases at J, with 10 bases between. The germline V gene has CDR1 SGHRS and CDR2 YFSETQ. This CDR3 has 17 amino acids. The chain's CDR3 is CASSLEPQYSGANVLTF. DNA of the CDR3: TGCGCCAGCAGCTTGGAACCCCAGTACTCTGGGGCCAACGTCCTGACTTTC.

This clonotype was found a few times. The rearrangement joins TRBV4-3 to TRBJ2-3, with 14 bases that match TRBD2. With V trimmed by 1 base and J by 6 bases, 9 bases remained unmatched. The length of the CDR3 is 18 residues. Per germline, CDR1 LGHNA and CDR2 YSLEER. The CDR3 DNA is TGCGCCAGCAGCCAAGTATTGGGACTAGCGGGAGTTAGCGATACGCAGTATTTT. It is translated as CASSQVLGLAGVSDTQYF.

The chain couples TRBV29-1 to TRBJ2-1; a weak D match, TRBD1 (5 bases). V was clipped by 3 bases and J by 5 bases, with 8 bases between them. Germline CDR1 reads SQVTM; CDR2 reads ANQGSEA. The CDR3 length is 12 residues. CDR3: CSVETEDNEQFF. CDR3 in DNA: TGCAGCGTTGAGACAGAAGACAATGAGCAGTTCTTC.

This clonotype was detected only a few times. V is TRBV7-8 and J is TRBJ2-7, with D perhaps TRBD1 (6 bases). CDR3 length: 13 residues. Trimming removed 7 bases from V and 1 base from J, with 11 bases in between. Germline loops: CDR1 SGHVS, CDR2 FQNEAQ. Written as DNA, the CDR3 is TGTGCCAGCACCATAGGGGGTTCCTACGAGCAGTACTTC. It translates to CASTIGGSYEQYF.

This clonotype has more than one count but fewer than ten. The chain recombines TRBV27 with TRBJ2-4, with D perhaps matching TRBD1 or TRBD2 (7 bases each). Trimming cost V 9 bases and J 3 bases, with 24 bases left between them. This CDR3 comprises 17 residues. Germline-derived CDR1 and CDR2 are MNHEY and SMNVEV (reference sequence). The CDR3 loop reads CARRQGGTPRYKNIQYF. CDR3 nucleotides: TGTGCCAGACGACAGGGAGGGACCCCGAGATACAAAAACATTCAGTACTTC.

This clonotype appeared a few times. The chain joins TRBV27 to TRBJ1-1; no clear D. Germline assignment: CDR1 MNHEY and CDR2 SMNVEV (reference sequence). V lost 5 bases, J lost 4 bases, and 14 bases lay in between. The CDR3 is 14 residues long. For the CDR3, the DNA is TGTGCCAGCAGTCGCGGATCCTTCGCCACTGAAGCTTTCTTT. It yields the protein CASSRGSFATEAFF.

The chain couples TRBV20-1 to TRBJ1-5; D not resolved. Germline loops: CDR1 DFQATT, CDR2 SNEGSKA (reference sequence). V was pared by 1 base and J by 4 bases, with 11 bases between. This CDR3 has 14 residues. CDR3 protein: CSARGGSVNQPQHF. The CDR3 DNA sequence: TGCAGTGCTAGAGGTGGTAGCGTAAATCAGCCCCAGCATTTT.

This clonotype has a count of ten or more. The chain combines TRBV7-9 with TRBJ2-7; D is possibly TRBD1 or TRBD2 (6 bases each). CDR1 is SEHNR and CDR2 is FQNEAQ in the germline V gene (reference sequence). V lost 6 bases to trimming and J lost 4 bases, with 19 bases between them. The CDR3 runs to 15 residues. The DNA for the CDR3 is TGTGCCAGCAGTTACCGGGACACGGGGGTTTACGAGCAGTACTTC. Translation gives CASSYRDTGVYEQYF.